The rows below give T cell receptor beta chains drawn from one sample of a study of T cell responses to AZD1222 COVID-19 vaccine. Clones were read by immunoSEQ multiplex PCR, and TCRdb kept only the in-frame ones, dropping some. The repertoire holds 70,000 to 95,000 clones, just over 85% seen once, with roughly 6% in the top ten. Here the sequenced sample was peripheral blood, taken 28 days after the second AZD1222 dose. Receptors were obtained from an adult who received the AZD1222 COVID-19 vaccine. CDR3s include the opening cysteine and the closing phenylalanine or tryptophan.

J gene	V gene	CDR3 protein
TRBJ1-2	TRBV6-1	CASSERITGAGYGYTF
TRBJ2-3	TRBV27	CASSRKGSGSTDTQYF
TRBJ2-1	TRBV28	CASSPGGTTYNEQFF
TRBJ1-4	TRBV6-9	CASSYCPDRVTTNEKLFF
TRBJ1-4	TRBV28	CASRETGEREKLFF
TRBJ2-7	TRBV7-9	CASSLALHYEQYF
TRBJ2-6	TRBV5-1	CASSPLGAGANVLTF
TRBJ2-1	TRBV5-1	CASSLDGYSSEQFF
TRBJ1-2	TRBV5-5	CASSQIGQSGDYGYTF
TRBJ2-4	TRBV28	CASSPGDLAKNIQYF
TRBJ1-4	TRBV27	CASSPNRPAEKLFF
TRBJ2-7	TRBV29-1	CSPDSSTESYEQYF
TRBJ2-1	TRBV5-1	CASSYGQGSYNEQFF
TRBJ2-7	TRBV10-3	CAIRGTLGYEQYF
TRBJ1-5	TRBV19	CASSIVGGNQPQHF
TRBJ2-1	TRBV6-5	CASRNDRAPYNEQFF
TRBJ1-5	TRBV18	CASSPGQIGQPQHF
TRBJ1-2	TRBV3-1/TRBV3-2	CASSQGSSNYGYTF
TRBJ2-2	TRBV5-6	CASSTLDRENTGELFF
TRBJ1-2	TRBV29-1	CSVETGLGGGYTF
TRBJ1-5	TRBV19	CASSAGSNQPQHF
TRBJ2-2	TRBV5-1	CASSLMGGWMTGELFF
TRBJ1-4	TRBV28	CASSSGTEKEKLFF
TRBJ2-5	TRBV4-1	CASSPGGQETQYF
TRBJ2-7	TRBV21-1	CASSRNSVSSYEQYF
TRBJ2-7	TRBV27	CASSFTGTGYSYEQYF
TRBJ2-3	TRBV28	CASSTGVDTQYF
TRBJ2-3	TRBV5-4	CASSLRGGPITDTQYF
TRBJ2-7	TRBV6-2/TRBV6-3	CASSYHTVAGRYEQYF
TRBJ1-6	TRBV5-1	CASSLVAADIPVLPLHF
TRBJ2-2	TRBV10-3	CAISEGANTGELFF
TRBJ2-3	TRBV5-1	CASSQSTDTQYF
TRBJ1-1	TRBV29-1	CSVKGGTGETFF
TRBJ2-3	TRBV3-1/TRBV3-2	CASSPYLAASTDTQYF
TRBJ1-1	TRBV9	CASQGENTEAFF
TRBJ2-7	TRBV6-5	CASRAGASSYEQYF
TRBJ2-7	TRBV3-1/TRBV3-2	CASSLTLSSYEQYF
TRBJ1-4	TRBV7-9	CASSGTGGLEKLFF
TRBJ1-4	TRBV11-3	CASRLENRYEKLFF
TRBJ1-1	TRBV7-8	CASSLGLRTEAFF
TRBJ1-3	TRBV28	CASSFNRRSGNTIYF
TRBJ1-1	TRBV7-2	CASSLGQNTEAFF
TRBJ1-5	TRBV3-1/TRBV3-2	CASSQDSTDQPQHF
TRBJ2-3	TRBV6-1	CASSDRAVTDTQYF
TRBJ1-3	TRBV5-5	CASSLVSVGSGNTIYF
TRBJ2-1	TRBV5-1	CASGQSYNEQFF
TRBJ1-5	TRBV6-4	CASTSQGALNQPQHF
TRBJ1-1	TRBV5-5	CASIQGRRTEAFF
TRBJ1-4	TRBV15	CATSRVGSSQEKLFF
TRBJ1-1	TRBV5-4	CASSFSVNTEAFF
TRBJ2-7	TRBV5-1	CASSSTGSYEQYF
TRBJ2-1	TRBV28	CASSRREPQFF
TRBJ1-5	TRBV28	CASSLGTGNQPQHF
TRBJ1-4	TRBV27	CASSSPATNEKLFF
TRBJ1-6	TRBV5-1	CASSFGETSYNSPLHF
TRBJ1-5	TRBV6-5	CASGFSSGQPQHF